This is a list of T cell receptor beta chains from one sample in a study of blood T cell repertoires in COVID-19. TCRdb's copy holds only in-frame clones and misses some; the assay was immunoSEQ multiplex PCR. The table shows roughly 240,000 clones, with 70% to 90% occurring only once. What was sequenced was PBMCs or T cells enriched from blood (not recorded which). Receptors were obtained from a woman between 50 and 59 years old with acute COVID-19. Each CDR3 is given with its conserved first and last residue. The D gene is left open where the match is weak. Part of the rows lack a size; the others show once, few, many or a class for expanded clones.

j_call v_call d_call clone_size cdr3_nt cdr3_aa
TRBJ2-7 TRBV11-3 . once TGTGCCAGCAGCCGGACAGCGGCCTACGAGCAGTACTTC CASSRTAAYEQYF
TRBJ1-2 TRBV20-1 . . TGCAGTGCTAGTGAGTCCAGGGTTAATTATTATGGCTACACCTTC CSASESRVNYYGYTF
TRBJ2-3 TRBV5-1 TRBD2 . TGCGCCAGCTGGAGCGGGGGTAGCACAGATACGCAGTATTTT CASWSGGSTDTQYF
TRBJ2-7 TRBV5-4 TRBD2 . TGTGCCAGCAGCCCTTTTACTAGCGGGGTTTACGAGCAGTACTTC CASSPFTSGVYEQYF
TRBJ1-5 TRBV10-2 TRBD1 once TGCGCCAGCAGTACCGGACAGGGTGGCAATCAGCCCCAGCATTTT CASSTGQGGNQPQHF
TRBJ1-2 TRBV9 TRBD1 . TGTGCCAGCAGCGTAGGGCCTCCGGGACAGGGGGGATTTTATGGCTACACCTTC CASSVGPPGQGGFYGYTF
TRBJ2-7 TRBV9 . once TGTGCCAGCAGCCCCGGGAGCCTCGGGGAGCAGTACTTC CASSPGSLGEQYF
TRBJ1-2 TRBV4-3 TRBD1 . TGCGCCAGCAGCCCATCGACAGGGCTCGGGCATGGCTACACCTTC CASSPSTGLGHGYTF
TRBJ1-1 TRBV5-1 . . TGCGCCAGCATTCTCGGTCAGGGGAACACTGAAGCTTTCTTT CASILGQGNTEAFF
TRBJ2-3 TRBV2 TRBD2 . TGTGCCAGCAGTCGACTAGCGGGGGGTAGCACAGATACGCAGTATTTT CASSRLAGGSTDTQYF
TRBJ1-3 TRBV20-1 . . TGCAGTGCTAGTAGCCCAAACTCTGGAAACACCATATATTTT CSASSPNSGNTIYF
TRBJ1-2 TRBV7-2 . . TGTGCCAGCAGCTTAGGGCAGGGCCGGGGCTACACCTTC CASSLGQGRGYTF
TRBJ1-6 TRBV4-3 . . TGCGCCAGCAGCCCACAGGGCTCCTATAATTCACCCCTCCACTTT CASSPQGSYNSPLHF
TRBJ1-5 TRBV19 TRBD1 . TGTGCCACTTCAGACAGGGATGGCCAGCCCCAGCATTTT CATSDRDGQPQHF
TRBJ1-1 TRBV15 . once TGTGCCACCAGCAGAGATCGCGGGGCTGAAGCTTTCTTT CATSRDRGAEAFF
TRBJ2-7 TRBV6-2/TRBV6-3 . many TGTGCCAGCAGTTACATGACAGCCCCCATCGGCGAGCAGTACTTC CASSYMTAPIGEQYF
TRBJ2-2 TRBV18 TRBD1 few TGTGCCAGCTCATACCAGGGGGAAACCGGGGAGCTGTTTTTT CASSYQGETGELFF
TRBJ2-5 TRBV9 TRBD2 . TGTGCCAGCAGCTCCTCGGGTAGCGGGGGGCCAGAAGAGACCCAGTACTTC CASSSSGSGGPEETQYF
TRBJ2-7 TRBV29-1 TRBD1 . TGCAGCGCCGTCGCGACAGGGGGAGGCGAGCAGTACTTC CSAVATGGGEQYF
TRBJ2-1 TRBV19 TRBD1 . TGTGCCAGTAGGCCAGGGGGCAATGAGCAGTTCTTC CASRPGGNEQFF
TRBJ1-2 TRBV10-3 TRBD1 . TGTGCCATGGGACAGGGGAGTGGCTACACCTTC CAMGQGSGYTF
TRBJ1-2 TRBV6-2/TRBV6-3 . . TGTGCCAGCAGTCGGGCCGACAGGTTGAATCGTTATTATGGCTACACCTTC CASSRADRLNRYYGYTF
TRBJ2-7 TRBV18 TRBD1 . TGTGCCAGCTCACTTGACAGGGCAAGACCCTACGAGCAGTACTTC CASSLDRARPYEQYF
TRBJ1-6 TRBV7-2 . once TGTGCCAGCAGCCCGGACGGGGGATATAATTCACCCCTCCACTTT CASSPDGGYNSPLHF
TRBJ1-3 TRBV23-1 . . TGCGCCAGCAGTCACTTGTTAGGAAACACCATATATTTT CASSHLLGNTIYF
TRBJ1-1 TRBV30 . . TGTGCCTGGGGACAAGGGGCCGAAGCTTTCTTT CAWGQGAEAFF
TRBJ1-5 TRBV21-1 . . TGTGCCGCAGGACGGGATAGCAATCAGCCCCAGCATTTT CAAGRDSNQPQHF
TRBJ1-1 TRBV4-3 . . TGCGCCAGCAGCCTTAGAAACCAAGCCCTGAACACTGAAGCTTTCTTT CASSLRNQALNTEAFF
TRBJ2-5 TRBV7-2 TRBD2 . TGTGCCAGCACCCGGACTAGCGGACCTCAAGAGACCCAGTACTTC CASTRTSGPQETQYF
TRBJ2-7 TRBV9 . few TGTGCCAGCAGCGTAGCCGGGATTGGCCAATCCTACGAGCAGTACTTC CASSVAGIGQSYEQYF
TRBJ2-2 TRBV19 TRBD1 . TGTGCCAGTAGTTCGCGACAGGGTGGGAACACCGGGGAGCTGTTTTTT CASSSRQGGNTGELFF
TRBJ1-2 TRBV6-5 . . TGTGCCAGCAGCTCAGGGGACGCTAACTATGGCTACACCTTC CASSSGDANYGYTF
TRBJ1-5 TRBV18 . few TGTGCCAGCTCAAGGGAGAGCAATCAGCCCCAGCATTTT CASSRESNQPQHF
TRBJ1-2 TRBV7-9 . . TGTGCCAGCAGCTTAGAGACCGGGGAACGGGGTGGCTACACCTTC CASSLETGERGGYTF
TRBJ2-5 TRBV19 . . TGTGCCAGTAGTATTTCTAGACCGGAGACCCAGTACTTC CASSISRPETQYF
TRBJ1-1 TRBV6-6 TRBD1 . TGTGCCAGCAGCCGAACCGGACAGGGGGCGATTGAAGCTTTCTTT CASSRTGQGAIEAFF
TRBJ2-1 TRBV7-9 . . TGTGCCAGCAGCTTAGCGGGGGCATACGGTGAGCAGTTCTTC CASSLAGAYGEQFF
TRBJ2-7 TRBV19 . . TGTGCCAGTAGTAGCGGGACAGCCTACTACGAGCAGTACTTC CASSSGTAYYEQYF
TRBJ1-5 TRBV7-2 . few TGTGCCAGCAGCTTAACAGGGCCTAGCAATCAGCCCCAGCATTTT CASSLTGPSNQPQHF
TRBJ1-1 TRBV10-3 TRBD1 . TGTGCCATCAGTGATGAGGGGGCCGGCACTGAAGCTTTCTTT CAISDEGAGTEAFF
TRBJ1-1 TRBV19 TRBD1 . TGTGCCAGTAGCTCCCTTAGGGGACAGAGTTTT CASSSLRGQSF
TRBJ1-2 TRBV7-9 . . TGTGCCAGCAGCCCCGTTGACCCCTCCGGGAACTATGGCTACACCTTC CASSPVDPSGNYGYTF
TRBJ2-3 TRBV12-3/TRBV12-4 . . TGTGCCAGCAGTTTCGGGGAGAAGGATACGCAGTATTTT CASSFGEKDTQYF
TRBJ1-5 TRBV18 . . TGTGCCAGCTCACCACCTAATAGCAGGGGTGGAAATCAGCCCCAGCATTTT CASSPPNSRGGNQPQHF
TRBJ1-5 TRBV27 . . TGTGCCAGCAGTCCCCTCGGCAATCAGCCCCAGCATTTT CASSPLGNQPQHF
TRBJ1-2 TRBV4-3 . . TGCGCCAGCAGCCGGGTAGGGCAGGGCCCCTATGGCTACACCTTC CASSRVGQGPYGYTF
TRBJ1-5 TRBV30 . . TGTGCCTGGAGTGCTGATGGGGTGGGGGGTTTCAATCAGCCCCAGCATTTT CAWSADGVGGFNQPQHF
TRBJ1-1 TRBV6-5 TRBD1 . TGTGCCAGCAGTCAAAATGGACAGGGTTTAACTGAAGCTTTCTTT CASSQNGQGLTEAFF
TRBJ1-6 TRBV4-1 . once TGCGCCAGCAGCCAAGTTTCTGAGGGTTCTTCACCCCTCCACTTT CASSQVSEGSSPLHF
TRBJ2-7 TRBV5-1 TRBD2 . TGCGCCAGCAGCTGGACTAGCGGGGGCCGAAGCTCCTACGAGCAGTACTTC CASSWTSGGRSSYEQYF
TRBJ2-7 TRBV4-3 TRBD1 . TGCGCCAGCAGCCAAGATATCACAGGGGGTGCCTACGAGCAGTACTTC CASSQDITGGAYEQYF
TRBJ1-5 TRBV30 TRBD1 . TGTGCCTGGGCGGGACAGGGTAGTCAGCCCCAGCATTTT CAWAGQGSQPQHF
TRBJ1-4 TRBV6-6 TRBD1 . TGTGCCAGCAGTTATATGCAGGGACAGGGTGAAAAACTGTTTTTT CASSYMQGQGEKLFF
TRBJ2-3 TRBV9 . once TGTGCCAGCAGCGTAGTAGAGGGGGGGCTCACAGATACGCAGTATTTT CASSVVEGGLTDTQYF
TRBJ1-5 TRBV6-2/TRBV6-3 . few TGTGCCAGCAGTTATGAGGCGGGGGGTTACCGCAATCAGCCCCAGCATTTT CASSYEAGGYRNQPQHF